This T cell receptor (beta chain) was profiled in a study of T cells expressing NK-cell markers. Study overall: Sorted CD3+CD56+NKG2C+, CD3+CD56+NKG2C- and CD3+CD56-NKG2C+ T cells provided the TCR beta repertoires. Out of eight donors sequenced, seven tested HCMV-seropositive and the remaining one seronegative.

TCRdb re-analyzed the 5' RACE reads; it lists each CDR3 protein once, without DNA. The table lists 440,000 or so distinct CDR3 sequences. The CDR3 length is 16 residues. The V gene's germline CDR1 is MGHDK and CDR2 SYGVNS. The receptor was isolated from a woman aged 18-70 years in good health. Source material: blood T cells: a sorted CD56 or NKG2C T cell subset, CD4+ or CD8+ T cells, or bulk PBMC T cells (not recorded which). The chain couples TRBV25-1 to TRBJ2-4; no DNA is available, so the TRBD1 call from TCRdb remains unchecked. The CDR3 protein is CASSENRPGPKNIQYF.